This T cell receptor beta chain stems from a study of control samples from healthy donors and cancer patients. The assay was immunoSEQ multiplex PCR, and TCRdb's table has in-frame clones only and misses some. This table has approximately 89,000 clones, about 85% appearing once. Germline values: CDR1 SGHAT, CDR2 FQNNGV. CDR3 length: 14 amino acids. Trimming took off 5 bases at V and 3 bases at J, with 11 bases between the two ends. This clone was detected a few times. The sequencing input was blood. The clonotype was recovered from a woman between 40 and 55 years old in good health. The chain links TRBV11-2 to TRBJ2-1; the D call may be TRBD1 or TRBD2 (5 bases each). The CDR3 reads CASSLAGGYNEQFF. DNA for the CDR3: TGTGCCAGCAGCCTGGCTGGGGGCTACAATGAGCAGTTCTTC.